The next 29 T cell receptor beta chains were all read from a single sample in a study of CD8+ T cells in alopecia areata. After isolation, RNA underwent reverse transcription to generate cDNA as the sequencing template. Clones were sequenced by immunoSEQ multiplex PCR, and TCRdb holds only the in-frame ones, with some missing. The table lists 200,000 to 250,000 clones, about 58% of them singletons, with approximately 1.4% in the top ten. As to treatment: oral pan-JAK inhibitor, 5-10 mg twice daily. The input for sequencing was CD4+ T cells sorted from blood, taken at week 4, from a patient treated with tofacitinib. The receptors originated from a human donor with alopecia areata.

V usage is TRBV27 and J usage is TRBJ1-2; the D is unclear. The V and J ends lost 6 bases and 5 bases respectively, with 19 bases between them. CDR1 MNHEY and CDR2 SMNVEV come from the germline V gene (reference sequence). There are 15 residues in the CDR3. CDR3 sequence (DNA): TGTGCCAGCAGGCGGACTAGGATGGATTTTTATGGCTACACCTTC. It codes for CASRRTRMDFYGYTF.

The rearrangement joins TRBV29-1 to TRBJ2-1, with 10 bases matching TRBD2. This CDR3 region has 14 residues. The ends lost 7 bases at V and 1 base at J; junction bases unmatched: 4. Germline V lookup: CDR1 SQVTM, CDR2 ANQGSEA. The CDR3 is CSAGLAASYNEQFF. The CDR3 nucleotides are TGCAGCGCTGGACTAGCGGCATCCTACAATGAGCAGTTCTTC.

This CDR3 is CSVGSEHRAGGYTF. The CDR3 bases are TGCAGCGTCGGCTCCGAGCACAGGGCCGGTGGCTACACCTTC. The chain links TRBV29-1 to TRBJ1-2; weak D call: TRBD1 (6 bases). V lost 6 bases to trimming and J lost 7 bases, with 21 bases between them. Germline V lookup: CDR1 SQVTM, CDR2 ANQGSEA. The CDR3 covers 14 residues.

The rearrangement joins TRBV9 to TRBJ2-3; D is unclear. From germline, CDR1 is SGDLS and CDR2 YYNGEE. The CDR3 sequence is 15 residues long. V shed 0 bases and J shed 2 bases, with 10 bases lying between them. In DNA, the CDR3 is TGTGCCAGCAGCGTAGTGGCCGACCCCACAGATACGCAGTATTTT. Translated: CASSVVADPTDTQYF.

This clone occurred once. The CDR3 DNA sequence: TGTGCCAGCAGCTTAAATCATGTGGCAGGTCAGCCCCAGCATTTT. This translates into CASSLNHVAGQPQHF. The gene calls are TRBV5-6 and TRBJ1-5; D gene ambiguous. With 2 bases removed from V and 6 bases from J, the gap between germline ends came to 15 bases. Germline assignment: CDR1 SGHDT and CDR2 YYEEEE. CDR3 length equals 15 residues.

The V call is TRBV4-3, the J call TRBJ2-7; D remains unclear. Trimming cost V 0 bases and J 2 bases, with 11 bases left between them. The germline V gene encodes CDR1 LGHNA and CDR2 YSLEER. The CDR3 has 15 amino acids. The CDR3 sequence: CASSQEVTKPYEQYF. CDR3 coding DNA: TGCGCCAGCAGCCAAGAAGTTACTAAACCCTACGAGCAGTACTTC.

This rearrangement joins TRBV5-1 to TRBJ2-3; 9 positions agree with TRBD1. J lost 2 bases, V lost 5 bases, and 3 bases had no gene match. The CDR3 sequence is 14 residues long. The germline V gene has CDR1 SGHRS and CDR2 YFSETQ. The CDR3 DNA follows: TGCGCCAGCAGGGGACAGGGAATCACAGATACGCAGTATTTT. Translating gives CASRGQGITDTQYF.

V and J are TRBV19 and TRBJ2-7; TRBD1 or TRBD2 may be the D gene (5 bases each). Germline loops: CDR1 LNHDA, CDR2 SQIVND (reference sequence). Trimming pared 5 bases from V and 7 bases from J, leaving 15 bases between. The CDR3 is 13 amino acids. The CDR3 protein is CASSLGTGREQYF. The CDR3 DNA follows: TGTGCCAGTAGTCTTGGGACGGGTCGGGAGCAGTACTTC.

The chain couples TRBV5-6 to TRBJ1-1; D is uncertain. The CDR3 contains 11 residues. Trimming pared 1 base from V and 8 bases from J, leaving 6 bases between. CDR1 is SGHDT, CDR2 YYEEEE, per germline. The CDR3 spells CASSLKREAFF. The DNA of the CDR3 is TGTGCCAGCAGCTTGAAGAGGGAAGCTTTCTTT.

To note about this clone: Distinct nucleotide sequences in the sample also encode this CDR3. The chain employs TRBV27 and TRBJ1-5; possibly TRBD1 for D (5 bases). The germline CDR1 and CDR2 sequences are MNHEY and SMNVEV (reference sequence). The CDR3 loop spans 14 amino acids. V lost 0 bases to trimming and J lost 6 bases, with 9 bases between them. CDR3 sequence reads: CASSLSWGGQPQHF. CDR3 coding DNA: TGTGCCAGCAGTTTATCTTGGGGGGGTCAGCCCCAGCATTTT.

This clone was found a few times. CDR3 protein: CSVEGAGTGHEQYF. In DNA form, the CDR3 reads TGCAGCGTTGAGGGGGCCGGGACAGGTCACGAGCAGTACTTC. The chain combines TRBV29-1 with TRBJ2-7; 8 nucleotides match TRBD1. There are 14 residues in the CDR3. Germline V gives CDR1 SQVTM, CDR2 ANQGSEA. Trimming removed 3 bases from V and 5 bases from J; junction bases left unmatched: 9.

This clone has a handful of counts. The V call is TRBV5-6, the J call TRBJ1-1; D uncertain. Trimming took 4 bases from V and 4 from J, leaving 11 bases between them. The CDR3 spans 13 residues. Germline lookup yields CDR1 SGHDT and CDR2 YYEEEE. CDR3 nucleotide sequence: TGTGCCAGCAGCCGGGAAGTGGGCACTGAAGCTTTCTTT. Protein product: CASSREVGTEAFF.

This rearrangement joins TRBV7-2 to TRBJ2-7; D ambiguous. The CDR3 has 14 amino acids. V was shortened by 2 bases and J by 3 bases, with 11 bases between the two germline ends. Germline V CDR1 and CDR2: SGHTA, FQGNSA. The CDR3 region has the DNA TGTGCCAGCAGCTTAAGGGATTCGGACTACGAGCAGTACTTC. Translating it yields CASSLRDSDYEQYF.

V and J are TRBV30 and TRBJ1-5; tentative D call: TRBD1 (6 bases). This CDR3 contains 17 residues. CDR1 and CDR2 from the germline V gene are GTSNPN and SVGIG (reference sequence). V lost 3 bases, J lost 2 bases, and 20 bases lay in between. The CDR3 DNA follows: TGTGCCTGGAGCCCGGGACAAGTGGTAGTTGGCAATCAGCCCCAGCATTTT. It yields the protein CAWSPGQVVVGNQPQHF.

The sample holds one count of this clone. The chain carries TRBV27 and TRBJ1-5, with D possibly being TRBD1 (5 bases). CDR3 length: 16 amino acids. CDR1 MNHEY and CDR2 SMNVEV come from the germline V gene (reference sequence). The ends were cut back, 5 bases at V and 6 bases at J, with 20 bases in the middle. This CDR3 reads CASSPRGAPRRQPQHF. CDR3 DNA sequence: TGTGCCAGCAGTCCCCGTGGGGCACCTCGGCGTCAGCCCCAGCATTTT.

This clone was seen a few times. The chain is built from TRBV7-9 and TRBJ2-2; TRBD2 matches at 11 bases. This CDR3 has 15 residues. In germline, CDR1 is SEHNR, CDR2 FQNEAQ (reference sequence). V lost 3 bases to trimming and J lost 4 bases; unmatched junction nucleotides: 1. In nucleotides, the CDR3 is TGTGCCAGCAGCTTGGGACTAGCGGCCACCGGGGAGCTGTTTTTT. Protein product: CASSLGLAATGELFF.

The chain is built from TRBV30 and TRBJ2-5; 8 bases match TRBD1. Germline V CDR1 and CDR2: GTSNPN, SVGIG (reference sequence). CDR3 size: 13 residues. J was trimmed by 2 bases and V by 5 bases; bases with no gene match: 4. In DNA, the CDR3 is TGTGCCTGGGAAGGACAGGGACAAGAGACCCAGTACTTC. Translated: CAWEGQGQETQYF.

To note about this clone: This specimen includes other DNA sequences encoding the same CDR3. The rearrangement uses TRBV7-3 and TRBJ2-3; tentative D call: TRBD1 (6 bases). V lost 4 bases and J 5 bases, leaving 10 bases between the germline ends. Germline values: CDR1 SGHTA, CDR2 FQGTGA. This CDR3 has 13 residues. For the CDR3, the DNA is TGTGCCAGCAGCTACAGGGAAGGAGATACGCAGTATTTT. Its translation is CASSYREGDTQYF.

Only a few counts were recorded for this clone. This sequence joins TRBV29-1 and TRBJ1-1; D uncertain. The CDR3 loop spans 14 amino acids. Deletions cut 6 bases from V and 0 bases from J, with 14 bases between. Germline CDR1 and CDR2: SQVTM and ANQGSEA. CDR3 loop: CSVFRTTMNTEAFF. CDR3 sequence (DNA): TGCAGCGTCTTCAGGACGACCATGAACACTGAAGCTTTCTTT.

The J gene is TRBJ1-5, the V gene TRBV27; D is unresolved. The germline V gene has CDR1 MNHEY and CDR2 SMNVEV (reference sequence). V lost 6 bases, J lost 9 bases, and 12 bases lay in between. There are 12 residues in the CDR3. CDR3 residues: CASRQGGGPQHF. The CDR3 DNA reads TGTGCCAGCAGACAAGGTGGTGGGCCCCAGCATTTT.

In this sample, this clone turned up a few times. The chain couples TRBV19 to TRBJ1-5; D uncertain. This CDR3 has 14 residues. Germline V gives CDR1 LNHDA, CDR2 SQIVND (reference sequence). V lost 3 bases and J 0 bases, leaving 6 bases between the germline ends. CDR3 nucleotide sequence: TGTGCCAGTAGTATTACGGATAGCAATCAGCCCCAGCATTTT. Protein product: CASSITDSNQPQHF.

The chain is built from TRBV29-1 and TRBJ1-1, with D possibly matching TRBD1 (6 bases). V lost 7 bases and J 5 bases, leaving 17 bases between the germline ends. Germline CDR1 is SQVTM and CDR2 is ANQGSEA. The CDR3 is 13 residues long. DNA of the CDR3: TGCAGCGCCAACACCGGGACAAGGACTGAAGCTTTCTTT. It yields the protein CSANTGTRTEAFF.

J is TRBJ2-1 and V is TRBV9; 16 nucleotides align to TRBD2. The V gene's germline CDR1 is SGDLS and CDR2 YYNGEE. The CDR3 length is 20 residues. Losses at the gene ends were 2 bases for V and 7 bases for J; bases not matched to a gene: 15. CDR3: CASSVTPGLAGGPLLNEQFF. Written as DNA, the CDR3 is TGTGCCAGCAGCGTTACACCGGGACTAGCGGGGGGGCCTCTCCTAAATGAGCAGTTCTTC.

This clone was seen more than once but under ten times. The chain carries TRBV29-1 and TRBJ1-4; 7 bases align to TRBD1. V lost 6 bases to trimming and J lost 4 bases; unmatched junction nucleotides: 8. The length of the CDR3 is 14 residues. The V gene's germline CDR1 is SQVTM and CDR2 ANQGSEA. The CDR3 loop reads CSVAPTGFNEKLFF. DNA for the CDR3: TGCAGCGTCGCCCCGACAGGGTTTAATGAAAAACTGTTTTTT.

This clone was picked up a small number of times. This chain connects TRBV29-1 to TRBJ2-2; 8 nucleotides match TRBD2. CDR1 is SQVTM and CDR2 is ANQGSEA in the germline V gene. V shed 4 bases, J shed 7 bases, and the junction held 5 bases outside the gene matches. The CDR3 spans 13 residues. In nucleotides, the CDR3 is TGCAGCGTTGTCGGGGGGGCGAGCGGGGAGCTGTTTTTT. Translated: CSVVGGASGELFF.

The chain combines TRBV29-1 with TRBJ2-4; no clear D. The CDR3 sequence is 11 residues long. Germline CDR1 and CDR2: SQVTM and ANQGSEA. V lost 5 bases, J lost 8 bases, and 10 bases lay in between. CDR3 DNA sequence: TGCAGCGTTTGGGGTTTGGACATTCAGTACTTC. Protein: CSVWGLDIQYF.

This clone was counted once. The chain employs TRBV5-1 and TRBJ2-2; TRBD1 agrees at 9 bases. This CDR3 spans 16 amino acids. The V gene end was trimmed by 3 bases and the J gene end by 0 bases; junction bases not matched to a gene: 3. The V gene's germline CDR1 is SGHRS and CDR2 YFSETQ. This CDR3 reads CASSSRQGANTGELFF. In DNA form, the CDR3 reads TGCGCCAGCAGCTCCCGACAGGGGGCGAACACCGGGGAGCTGTTTTTT.

The chain recombines TRBV7-2 with TRBJ1-2, with D unclear. With 4 bases removed from V and 2 bases from J, the gap between germline ends came to 14 bases. Germline CDR1 and CDR2: SGHTA and FQGNSA. CDR3 length: 15 residues. The CDR3 DNA follows: TGTGCCAGCAGCTCCCCGACACTCCAGAACTATGGCTACACCTTC. Translated: CASSSPTLQNYGYTF.

The chain couples TRBV30 to TRBJ2-3; 9 positions match TRBD1. J gave up 2 bases and V 5 bases, and 5 bases lay outside the gene matches. Germline V CDR1 and CDR2: GTSNPN, SVGIG (reference sequence). The CDR3 loop spans 14 amino acids. The CDR3 protein is CAWGQGTNTDTQYF. The CDR3 DNA sequence: TGTGCCTGGGGACAGGGGACCAACACAGATACGCAGTATTTT.